This paragraph covers one T cell receptor beta chain sequence. The target antigen is unknown. The data derive from a study of graft-versus-host responses after intestinal transplantation. In germline, CDR1 is SGDLS, CDR2 YYNGEE. V was shortened by 0 bases and J by 8 bases, with 19 bases between the two germline ends. The CDR3 totals 16 residues. Repertoires were generated with immunoSEQ multiplex PCR, while TCRdb's copy carries only in-frame clones and drops some. Found here are approximately 39,000 clones, approximately 94% of them singletons; the top ten hold approximately 0.22%. The TCR comes from a human donor who was the organ donor for an intestinal transplant. The V gene is TRBV9, the J gene TRBJ2-3; a weak D match, TRBD2 (5 bases). The material sequenced was unstimulated CD4+ T cells sorted from spleen or lymph node cells, taken before transplant. The CDR3 DNA is TGTGCCAGCAGCGTAGTGGCTAGCTTCACCCCAAGTACGCAGTATTTT. Translated, it gives CASSVVASFTPSTQYF.